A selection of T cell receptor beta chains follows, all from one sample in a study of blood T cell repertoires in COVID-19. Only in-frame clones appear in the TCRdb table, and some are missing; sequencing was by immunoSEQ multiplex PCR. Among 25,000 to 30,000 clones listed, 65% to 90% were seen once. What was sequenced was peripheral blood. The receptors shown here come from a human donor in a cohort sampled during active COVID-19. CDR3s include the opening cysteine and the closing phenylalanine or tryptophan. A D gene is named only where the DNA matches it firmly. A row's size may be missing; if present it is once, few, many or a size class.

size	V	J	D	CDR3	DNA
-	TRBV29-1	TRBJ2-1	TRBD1	CSVEGYRGNEQFF	TGCAGCGTTGAAGGCTACAGGGGTAATGAGCAGTTCTTC
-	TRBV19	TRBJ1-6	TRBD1	CASSIGTGMNSPLHF	TGTGCCAGTAGTATAGGGACAGGGATGAATTCACCCCTCCACTTT
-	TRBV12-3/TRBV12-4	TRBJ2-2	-	CASSKKGLGELFF	TGTGCCAGCAGTAAAAAGGGGCTAGGGGAGCTGTTTTTT
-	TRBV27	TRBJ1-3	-	CASSPTVSGNTIYF	TGTGCCAGCAGTCCGACAGTCTCTGGAAACACCATATATTTT
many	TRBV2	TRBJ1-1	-	CASSAPQDTEAFF	TGTGCCAGCAGTGCGCCCCAGGACACTGAAGCTTTCTTT
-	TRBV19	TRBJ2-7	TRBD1	CASSLLAGGEQYF	TGTGCCAGTAGCCTCTTAGCAGGGGGTGAGCAGTACTTC
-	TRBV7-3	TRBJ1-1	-	CASSTYSRTEAFF	TGTGCCAGCAGCACCTACAGCCGTACTGAAGCTTTCTTT
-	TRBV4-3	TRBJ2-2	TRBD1	CASSQDLDRGRGYTGELFF	TGCGCCAGCAGCCAAGATTTGGACAGGGGGCGCGGATATACCGGGGAGCTGTTTTTT
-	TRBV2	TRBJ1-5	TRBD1	CASSSPQGAYQPQHF	TGTGCCAGCAGTTCCCCACAGGGGGCCTATCAGCCCCAGCATTTT
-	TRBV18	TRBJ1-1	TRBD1	CASSLAGGLNTEAFF	TGTGCCAGCTCACTCGCAGGGGGCTTGAACACTGAAGCTTTCTTT
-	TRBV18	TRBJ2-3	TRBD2	CASSLGSGGLPGTDTQYF	TGTGCCAGCTCCTTAGGTAGCGGGGGACTACCGGGCACAGATACGCAGTATTTT
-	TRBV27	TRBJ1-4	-	CASSWARTNEKLFF	TGTGCCAGCAGTTGGGCCAGAACTAATGAAAAACTGTTTTTT
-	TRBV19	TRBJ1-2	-	CASSIDLHLEDGYTF	TGTGCCAGTAGTATAGATTTGCACCTGGAGGATGGCTACACCTTC
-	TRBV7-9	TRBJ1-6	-	CASSLAWGPNSPLHF	TGTGCCAGCAGCTTAGCTTGGGGGCCAAATTCACCCCTCCACTTT
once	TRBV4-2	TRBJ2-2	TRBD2	CASSQVLAGPGELFF	TGTGCCAGCAGCCAAGTACTAGCGGGGCCCGGGGAGCTGTTTTTT
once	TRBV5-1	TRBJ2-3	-	CASSGGASSSDTQYF	TGCGCCAGCAGTGGGGGCGCCTCCTCTTCGGATACGCAGTATTTT
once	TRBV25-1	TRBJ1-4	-	CASSEWATAATNEKLFF	TGTGCCAGCAGTGAGTGGGCGACAGCCGCAACTAATGAAAAACTGTTTTTT
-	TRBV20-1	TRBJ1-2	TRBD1	CSAQPGTAPTF	TGCAGTGCCCAACCAGGGACAGCACCCACCTTC
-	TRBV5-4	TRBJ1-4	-	CASSFGGTNEKLFF	TGTGCCAGCAGCTTCGGTGGAACTAATGAAAAACTGTTTTTT
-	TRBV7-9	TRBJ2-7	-	CASSLGAGWSYEQYF	TGTGCCAGCAGCTTAGGGGCAGGGTGGTCCTACGAGCAGTACTTC
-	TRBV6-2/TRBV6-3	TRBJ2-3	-	CASSRLTGMYF	TGTGCCAGCAGTAGACTAACCGGGATGTATTTT
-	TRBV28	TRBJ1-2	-	CASISTGESYTF	TGTGCCAGCATCTCGACTGGCGAAAGCTACACCTTC
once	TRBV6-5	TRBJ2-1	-	CASSTGSRQYNEQFF	TGTGCCAGCAGTACAGGGTCGCGACAATACAATGAGCAGTTCTTC
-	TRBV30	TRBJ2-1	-	CAWSVLGVGQFF	TGTGCCTGGAGTGTTTTAGGGGTGGGGCAGTTCTTC
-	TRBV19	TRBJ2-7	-	CASSRWDSSYEQYF	TGTGCCAGTAGCCGATGGGACTCCTCCTACGAGCAGTACTTC
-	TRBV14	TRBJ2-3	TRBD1	CASSQLDRGGQYF	TGTGCCAGCAGCCAACTCGACAGGGGAGGGCAGTATTTT
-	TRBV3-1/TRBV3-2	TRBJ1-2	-	CASSQDSGEYYGYTF	TGTGCCAGCAGCCAAGATTCAGGGGAGTACTATGGCTACACCTTC
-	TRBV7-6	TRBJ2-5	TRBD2	CASSLPIWRGGGQAQYF	TGTGCCAGCAGCTTACCTATCTGGCGGGGGGGCGGACAGGCCCAGTACTTC
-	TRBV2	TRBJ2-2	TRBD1	CAGDRDDTGELFF	TGTGCCGGCGACAGGGACGACACCGGGGAGCTGTTTTTT
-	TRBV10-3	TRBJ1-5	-	CAIGQSNQPQHF	TGTGCCATCGGACAGAGCAATCAGCCCCAGCATTTT
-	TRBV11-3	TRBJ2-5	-	CASSLSLTQYF	TGTGCCAGCAGCTTATCATTGACCCAGTACTTC
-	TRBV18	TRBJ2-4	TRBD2	CASSPSAGGKNIQYF	TGTGCCAGCTCACCATCAGCGGGGGGTAAAAACATTCAGTACTTC
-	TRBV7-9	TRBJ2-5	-	CASSSGAGGPQETQYF	TGTGCCAGCAGCTCGGGCGCAGGGGGGCCTCAAGAGACCCAGTACTTC
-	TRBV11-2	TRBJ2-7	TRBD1	CASSFETGLYEQYF	TGTGCCAGCAGCTTTGAGACAGGGCTCTACGAGCAGTACTTC
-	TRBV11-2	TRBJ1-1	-	CASSLQRTLGTEAFF	TGTGCCAGCAGCTTACAGCGGACCCTAGGGACTGAAGCTTTCTTT
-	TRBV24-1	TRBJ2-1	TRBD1	CATSDLGQGAREQFF	TGTGCCACCAGTGATTTGGGACAGGGGGCGCGGGAGCAGTTCTTC
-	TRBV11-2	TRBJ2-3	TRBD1	CASSSWTGGNTDTQYF	TGTGCCAGCAGCTCCTGGACAGGGGGCAACACAGATACGCAGTATTTT